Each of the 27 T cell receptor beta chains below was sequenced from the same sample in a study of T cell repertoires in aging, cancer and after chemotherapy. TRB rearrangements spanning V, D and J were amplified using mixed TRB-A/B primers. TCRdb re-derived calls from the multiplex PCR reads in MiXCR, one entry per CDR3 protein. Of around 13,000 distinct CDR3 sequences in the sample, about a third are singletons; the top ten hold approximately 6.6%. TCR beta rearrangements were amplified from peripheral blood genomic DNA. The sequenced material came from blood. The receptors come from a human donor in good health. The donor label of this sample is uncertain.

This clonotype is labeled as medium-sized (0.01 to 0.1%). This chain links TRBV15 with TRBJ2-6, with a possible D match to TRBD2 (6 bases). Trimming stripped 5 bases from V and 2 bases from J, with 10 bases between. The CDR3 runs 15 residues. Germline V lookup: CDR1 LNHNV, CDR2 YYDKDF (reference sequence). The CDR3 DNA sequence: TGTGCCACCAGCGAGGAGGGAGCTGGGGCCAACGTCCTGACTTTC. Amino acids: CATSEEGAGANVLTF.

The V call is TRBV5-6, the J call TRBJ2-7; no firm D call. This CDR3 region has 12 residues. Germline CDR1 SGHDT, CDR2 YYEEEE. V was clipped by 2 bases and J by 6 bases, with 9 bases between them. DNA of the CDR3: TGTGCCAGCAGCTTTGGGGTAGGCGAGCAGTACTTC. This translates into CASSFGVGEQYF. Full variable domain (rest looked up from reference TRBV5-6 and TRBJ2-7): DAGVTQSPTHLIKTRGQQVTLRCSPKSGHDTVSWYQQALGQGPQFIFQYYEEEERQRGNFPDRFSGHQFPNYSSELNVNALLLGDSALYLCASSFGVGEQYFGPGTRLTVT.

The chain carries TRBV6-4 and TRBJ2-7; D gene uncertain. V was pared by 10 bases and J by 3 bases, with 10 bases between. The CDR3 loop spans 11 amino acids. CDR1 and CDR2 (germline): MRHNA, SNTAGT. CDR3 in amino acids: CATLESYEQYF. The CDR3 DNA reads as TGTGCCACCCTAGAAAGCTACGAGCAGTACTTC.

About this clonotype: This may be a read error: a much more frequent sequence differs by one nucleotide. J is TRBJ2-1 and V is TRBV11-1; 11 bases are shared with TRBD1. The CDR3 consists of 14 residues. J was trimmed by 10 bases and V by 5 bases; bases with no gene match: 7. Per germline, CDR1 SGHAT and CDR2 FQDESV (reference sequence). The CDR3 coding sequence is TGTGCCAGCAGCCACGGGACAGGGGGTTGGGAGCAGTTCTTC. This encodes CASSHGTGGWEQFF.

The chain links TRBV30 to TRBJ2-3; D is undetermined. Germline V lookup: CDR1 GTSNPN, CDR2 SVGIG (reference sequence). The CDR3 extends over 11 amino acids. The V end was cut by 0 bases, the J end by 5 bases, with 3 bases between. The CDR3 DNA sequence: TGTGCCTGGAGTGTGGGAGATACGCAGTATTTT. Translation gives CAWSVGDTQYF.

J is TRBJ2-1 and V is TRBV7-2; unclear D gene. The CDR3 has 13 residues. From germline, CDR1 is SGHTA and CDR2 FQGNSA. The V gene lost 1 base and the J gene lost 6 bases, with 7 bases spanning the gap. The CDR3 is CASSLGPSNEQFF. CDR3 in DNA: TGTGCCAGCAGCTTAGGGCCATCCAATGAGCAGTTCTTC.

CDR3 DNA: TGTGCCAGCAGGACAGGGGGAAACACTGAAGCTTTCTTT. It is translated as CASRTGGNTEAFF. The genes are TRBV10-3 and TRBJ1-1; the match to TRBD1 covers 10 bases. CDR3 length: 13 residues. J lost 2 bases, V lost 10 bases, and 4 bases had no gene match. Germline CDR1 is ENHRY and CDR2 is SYGVKD.

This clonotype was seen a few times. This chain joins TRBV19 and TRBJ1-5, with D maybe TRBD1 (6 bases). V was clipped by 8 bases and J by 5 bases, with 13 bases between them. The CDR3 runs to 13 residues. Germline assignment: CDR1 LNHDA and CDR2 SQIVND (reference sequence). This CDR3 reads CASEDRNHQPQHF. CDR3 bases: TGTGCCAGTGAGGACAGAAATCATCAGCCCCAGCATTTT.

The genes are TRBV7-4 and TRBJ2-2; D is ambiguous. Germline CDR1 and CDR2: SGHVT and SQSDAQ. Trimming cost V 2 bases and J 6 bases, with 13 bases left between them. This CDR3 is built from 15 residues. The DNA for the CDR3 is TGTGCCAGCAGCTTATCGTTTAATAGTCCCGGGGAGCTGTTTTTT. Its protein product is CASSLSFNSPGELFF.

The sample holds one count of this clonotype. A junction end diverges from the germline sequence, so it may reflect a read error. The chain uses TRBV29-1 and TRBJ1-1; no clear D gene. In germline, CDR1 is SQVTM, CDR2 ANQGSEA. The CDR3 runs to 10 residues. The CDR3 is CGTAGAEAFF. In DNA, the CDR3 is TGTGGTACGGCGGGCGCTGAAGCTTTCTTT.

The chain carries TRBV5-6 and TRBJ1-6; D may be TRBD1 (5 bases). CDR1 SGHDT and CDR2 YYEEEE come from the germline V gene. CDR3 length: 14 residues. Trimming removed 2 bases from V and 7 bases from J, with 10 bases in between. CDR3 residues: CASSLGEANSPLHF. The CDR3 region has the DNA TGTGCCAGCAGCTTAGGGGAAGCGAATTCACCCCTCCACTTT.

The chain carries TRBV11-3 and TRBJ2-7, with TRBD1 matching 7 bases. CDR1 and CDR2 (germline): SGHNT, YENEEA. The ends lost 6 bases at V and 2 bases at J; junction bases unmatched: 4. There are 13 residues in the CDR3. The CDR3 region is CASSSGQTYEQYF. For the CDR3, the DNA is TGTGCCAGCAGTTCGGGACAGACCTACGAGCAGTACTTC.

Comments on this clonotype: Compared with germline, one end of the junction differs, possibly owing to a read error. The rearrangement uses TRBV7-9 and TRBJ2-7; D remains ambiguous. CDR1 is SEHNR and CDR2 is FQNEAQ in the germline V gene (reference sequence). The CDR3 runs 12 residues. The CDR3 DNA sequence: TGTGCCAGCGGAACTCTCTCCTACGATCAGTACTTC. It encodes CASGTLSYDQYF. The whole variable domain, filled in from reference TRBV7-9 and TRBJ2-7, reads DTGVSQNPRHKITKRGQNVTFRCDPISEHNRLYWYRQTLGQGPEFLTYFQNEAQLEKSRLLSDRFSAERPKGSFSTLEIQRTEQGDSAMYLCASGTLSYDQYFGPGTRLTVT.

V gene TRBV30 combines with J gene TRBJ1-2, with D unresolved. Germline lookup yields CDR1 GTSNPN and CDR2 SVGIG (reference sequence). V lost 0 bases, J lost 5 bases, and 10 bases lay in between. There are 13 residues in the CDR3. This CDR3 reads CAWSVRDGYGYTF. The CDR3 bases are TGTGCCTGGAGTGTAAGGGATGGGTATGGCTACACCTTC.

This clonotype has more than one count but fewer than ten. Written as DNA, the CDR3 is TGTGCCAGTAGCCTCGGACAGAGCTCTGGAAACACCATATATTTT. Protein product: CASSLGQSSGNTIYF. The chain employs TRBV19 and TRBJ1-3; tentative D call: TRBD1 (6 bases). The CDR3 has 15 amino acids. With 6 bases removed from V and 0 bases from J, the gap between germline ends came to 12 bases. The germline V gene has CDR1 LNHDA and CDR2 SQIVND (reference sequence).

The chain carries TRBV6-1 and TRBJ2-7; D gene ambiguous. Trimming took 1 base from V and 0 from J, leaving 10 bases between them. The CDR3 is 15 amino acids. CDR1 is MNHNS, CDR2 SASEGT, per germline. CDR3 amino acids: CASSEEGSSSYEQYF. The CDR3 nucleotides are TGTGCCAGCAGTGAAGAAGGCAGTAGCTCCTACGAGCAGTACTTC.

CDR3 region: CASSELAGGPGETQYF. The CDR3 DNA is TGTGCCAGCAGTGAACTAGCGGGAGGGCCTGGGGAGACCCAGTACTTC. The V call is TRBV6-5, the J call TRBJ2-5; 13 bases match TRBD2. J was trimmed by 5 bases and V by 5 bases; bases with no gene match: 8. This CDR3 contains 16 residues. Germline V gene lookup returns CDR1 MNHEY and CDR2 SVGAGI.

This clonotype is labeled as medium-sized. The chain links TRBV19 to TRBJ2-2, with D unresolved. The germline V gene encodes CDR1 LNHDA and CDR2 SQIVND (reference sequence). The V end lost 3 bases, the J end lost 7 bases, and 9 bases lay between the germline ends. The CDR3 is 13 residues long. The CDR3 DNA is TGTGCCAGTAGTATTCAGGTGGGCGGGGAGCTGTTTTTT. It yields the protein CASSIQVGGELFF.

CDR3 DNA sequence: TGTGCCTGGAGTTGGGACGGCTCGAGGAATGAGCAGTTCTTC. This translates into CAWSWDGSRNEQFF. This chain uses TRBV30 with TRBJ2-1, with D perhaps assigned TRBD1 or TRBD2 (5 bases each). The CDR3 is 14 amino acids. V shed 2 bases and J shed 7 bases, with 15 bases lying between them. Germline CDR1 GTSNPN, CDR2 SVGIG (reference sequence).

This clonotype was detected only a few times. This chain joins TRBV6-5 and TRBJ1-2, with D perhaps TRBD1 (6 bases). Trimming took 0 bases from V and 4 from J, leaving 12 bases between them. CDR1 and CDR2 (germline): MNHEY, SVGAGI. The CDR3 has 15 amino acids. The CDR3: CASSYSDRLSYGYTF. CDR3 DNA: TGTGCCAGCAGTTACTCGGACAGATTGAGCTATGGCTACACCTTC.

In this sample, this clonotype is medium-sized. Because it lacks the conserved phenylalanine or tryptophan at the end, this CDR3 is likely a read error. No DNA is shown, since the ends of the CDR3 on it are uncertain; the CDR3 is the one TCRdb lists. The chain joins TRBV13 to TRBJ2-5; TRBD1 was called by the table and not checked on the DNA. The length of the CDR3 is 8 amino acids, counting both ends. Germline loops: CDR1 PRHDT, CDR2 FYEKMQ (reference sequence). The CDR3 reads CASSSAGT.

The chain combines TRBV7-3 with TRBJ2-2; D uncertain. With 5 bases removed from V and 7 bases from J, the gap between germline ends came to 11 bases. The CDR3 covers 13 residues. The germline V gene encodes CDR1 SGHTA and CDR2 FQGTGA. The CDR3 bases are TGTGCCAGCAGCCCCCCCGCGCGCGGGGAGCTGTTTTTT. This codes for CASSPPARGELFF.

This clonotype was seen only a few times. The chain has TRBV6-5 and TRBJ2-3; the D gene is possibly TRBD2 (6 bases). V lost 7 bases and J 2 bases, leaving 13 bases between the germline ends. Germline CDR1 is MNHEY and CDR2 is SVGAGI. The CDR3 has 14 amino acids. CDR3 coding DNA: TGTGCCAGCACGAGGGACTCAGCCACAGATACGCAGTATTTT. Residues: CASTRDSATDTQYF.

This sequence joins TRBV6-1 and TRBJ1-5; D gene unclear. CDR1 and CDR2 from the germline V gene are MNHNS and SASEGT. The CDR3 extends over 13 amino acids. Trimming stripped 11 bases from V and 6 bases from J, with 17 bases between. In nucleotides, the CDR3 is TGTGCCGACTCTATGAGCGCGGGTCAGCCCCAGCATTTT. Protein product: CADSMSAGQPQHF.

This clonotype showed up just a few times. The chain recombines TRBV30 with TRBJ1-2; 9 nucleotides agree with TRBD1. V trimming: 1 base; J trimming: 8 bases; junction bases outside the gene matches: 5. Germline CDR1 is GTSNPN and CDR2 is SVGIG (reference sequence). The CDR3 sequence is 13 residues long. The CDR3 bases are TGTGCCTGGAGTGCCATGGGGACAGGGGGCTACACCTTC. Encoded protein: CAWSAMGTGGYTF.

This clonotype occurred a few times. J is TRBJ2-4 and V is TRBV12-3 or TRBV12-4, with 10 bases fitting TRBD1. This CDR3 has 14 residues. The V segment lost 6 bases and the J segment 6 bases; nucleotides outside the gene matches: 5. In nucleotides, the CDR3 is TGTGCCAGCAGCCGGCGGACAGGGGGAAACATTCAGTACTTC. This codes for CASSRRTGGNIQYF.

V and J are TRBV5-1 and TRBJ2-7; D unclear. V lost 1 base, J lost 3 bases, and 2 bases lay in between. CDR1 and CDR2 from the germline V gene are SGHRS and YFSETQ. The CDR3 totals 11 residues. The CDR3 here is CASSLRYEQYF. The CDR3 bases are TGCGCCAGCAGCTTGCGCTACGAGCAGTACTTC.